Listed below are T cell receptor beta chains from one sample, sequenced in a study of T cells in Graves' hyperthyroidism and ophthalmopathy. TCRdb ran MiXCR on the multiplex PCR reads and lists one entry per CDR3 protein. Of a few hundred thousand distinct CDR3 sequences in the sample, approximately 17% are singletons; the top ten hold 35% to 50%. The sample consisted of blood. These receptors originate from a man younger than 30 with Graves' ophthalmopathy. Both conserved end residues are part of each CDR3. The order of the fields is V gene, D gene, clone size, J gene, CDR3 protein, CDR3 DNA. D genes are given only for firm matches. Rows may omit the clone size; those that give it use once, few, many or a size class.

V gene: TRBV5-4; D gene: .; clone size: few; J gene: TRBJ2-2; CDR3 protein: CASSALGTGELFF; CDR3 DNA: TGTGCCAGCAGCGCGTTGGGGACCGGGGAGCTGTTTTTT
V gene: TRBV29-1; D gene: TRBD1; clone size: .; J gene: TRBJ1-1; CDR3 protein: CSGGQGINTEAFF; CDR3 DNA: TGCAGCGGGGGACAGGGTATCAACACTGAAGCTTTCTTT
V gene: TRBV24-1; D gene: .; clone size: many; J gene: TRBJ2-5; CDR3 protein: CATSDRAAGTQYF; CDR3 DNA: TGTGCCACCAGTGATCGGGCAGCGGGGACCCAGTACTTC
V gene: TRBV12-3/TRBV12-4; D gene: .; clone size: many; J gene: TRBJ2-3; CDR3 protein: CASSLMRGPTDTQYF; CDR3 DNA: TGTGCCAGCAGTTTAATGCGGGGGCCCACAGATACGCAGTATTTT
V gene: TRBV7-9; D gene: .; clone size: .; J gene: TRBJ1-2; CDR3 protein: CASRPRGEAIHGYTF; CDR3 DNA: TGTGCCAGCAGACCTAGGGGTGAAGCCATTCATGGCTACACCTTC
V gene: TRBV12-3/TRBV12-4; D gene: .; clone size: many; J gene: TRBJ1-1; CDR3 protein: CASSPAGGVVTEAFF; CDR3 DNA: TGTGCCAGCAGTCCGGCCGGGGGTGTTGTAACTGAAGCTTTCTTT
V gene: TRBV9; D gene: .; clone size: few; J gene: TRBJ2-3; CDR3 protein: CASSVYTDTQYF; CDR3 DNA: TGTGCCAGCAGCGTCTACACAGATACGCAGTATTTT
V gene: TRBV10-3; D gene: .; clone size: .; J gene: TRBJ1-1; CDR3 protein: CAISDLGTEAFF; CDR3 DNA: TGTGCCATCAGTGATCTTGGGACTGAAGCTTTCTTT
V gene: TRBV18; D gene: TRBD1; clone size: few; J gene: TRBJ1-1; CDR3 protein: CASSRTGGEWDTEAFF; CDR3 DNA: TGTGCCAGCTCACGGACAGGGGGCGAGTGGGACACTGAAGCTTTCTTT
V gene: TRBV2; D gene: .; clone size: many; J gene: TRBJ2-2; CDR3 protein: CASSGGQNTGELFF; CDR3 DNA: TGTGCCAGCAGTGGGGGCCAAAACACCGGGGAGCTGTTTTTT
V gene: TRBV20-1; D gene: .; clone size: many; J gene: TRBJ2-3; CDR3 protein: CSASSRGDTQYF; CDR3 DNA: TGCAGTGCTAGCTCAAGGGGAGATACGCAGTATTTT
V gene: TRBV7-2; D gene: .; clone size: .; J gene: TRBJ2-1; CDR3 protein: CASSPSGPIEQFF; CDR3 DNA: TGTGCCAGCAGCCCCAGCGGACCCATTGAGCAGTTCTTC
V gene: TRBV6-1; D gene: TRBD1; clone size: few; J gene: TRBJ1-6; CDR3 protein: CASSYGTGALGFSPLHF; CDR3 DNA: TGTGCCAGCAGCTACGGGACAGGGGCGCTAGGTTTTTCACCCCTCCACTTT
V gene: TRBV6-4; D gene: .; clone size: few; J gene: TRBJ2-2; CDR3 protein: CASSEDPSTGELFF; CDR3 DNA: TGTGCCAGCAGTGAAGACCCTTCCACCGGGGAGCTGTTTTTT
V gene: TRBV19; D gene: .; clone size: .; J gene: TRBJ1-6; CDR3 protein: CASSIFTQPLHF; CDR3 DNA: TGTGCCAGTAGTATTTTCACGCAGCCCCTCCACTTT
V gene: TRBV20-1; D gene: .; clone size: many; J gene: TRBJ2-3; CDR3 protein: CSADGTSSTDTQYF; CDR3 DNA: TGCAGTGCTGATGGGACTTCTAGCACAGATACGCAGTATTTT
V gene: TRBV12-3/TRBV12-4; D gene: TRBD1; clone size: many; J gene: TRBJ2-7; CDR3 protein: CASRPGTGGWEQYF; CDR3 DNA: TGTGCCAGCAGACCCGGGACAGGGGGGTGGGAGCAGTACTTC
V gene: TRBV7-2; D gene: .; clone size: many; J gene: TRBJ1-1; CDR3 protein: CASSWGAAAEAFF; CDR3 DNA: TGTGCCAGCAGTTGGGGGGCGGCCGCCGAAGCTTTCTTT
V gene: TRBV2; D gene: .; clone size: many; J gene: TRBJ2-5; CDR3 protein: CASSDLGSPAETQYF; CDR3 DNA: TGTGCCAGCAGTGATTTGGGCTCCCCGGCGGAGACCCAGTACTTC